This entry describes one TCR beta chain. No antigen is known for it. Base-call qualities are not available, and no considerably larger clone is one nucleotide away. The sample is drawn from a study of blood T cell repertoires in COVID-19 (dated by TCRdb to 2019 to 2021). Study-wide context: The collaborator samples originated in the United States, Italy and Spain and spanned the acute and convalescent phases of COVID-19. The material from the prospective study consisted of cDNA or gDNA derived from T cells, B-cell-depleted T cells, or PBMCs. Deeply sampled blood TCRbeta repertoires from subjects exposed to, actively infected with, or recovered from COVID-19 were included in the dataset. The repertoires were released in a freely available public database intended as a resource for research on the immune response to SARS-CoV-2. Samples were obtained from the ongoing ImmuneRACE study (first 160 participants) and from over a thousand subjects provided by 6 global collaborators. Sample metadata almost always included a de-identified subject ID, COVID-19 status, age in years and sex. Where available, HLA class I and class II types were taken from metadata supplied by the sample provider and were not determined by assay-based typing. Study-wide findings and limitations: How much clinical and demographic metadata was included differed by source and by participant, and the metadata was provided uncurated.

TCRbeta CDR3 regions were amplified from genomic DNA using the immunoSEQ Assay, a bias-controlled multiplex PCR. The authors' pipeline ran thus. The number of nucleated cells in each sample was estimated by amplification of reference gene primers within the assay. To quantify the absolute abundance of each unique TCRbeta CDR3 rearrangement, sequence reads were collapsed and filtered. For each sample, productive Simpson clonality was calculated as the square root of Simpson's diversity index across productive rearrangements. As stored in TCRdb, this immuneACCESS dataset retains in-frame rearrangements with V and J assigned. A fraction of the clones does not appear; measured against another copy, unresolved V genes explain less than half of the discrepancy, and the remainder lacks a known reason. V, J and clone size were drawn from that table, and D and trimming were deduced from the DNA. Within this sample are 150,000 or so clones, with roughly 89% of them counted one time only. Jointly, the top ten make up around 5% of the sample.

Trimming leaves V shorter by 7 bases and J shorter by 3 bases, with the junction holding 8 bases beyond the gene matches. The germline V gene encodes CDR1 LNHDA and CDR2 SQIVND (reference sequence). The CDR3 sequence holds 17 residues, the cysteine and phenylalanine included. The read is trimmed to its CDR3 DNA, 51 bases read in frame from base 1. Whole blood was collected in K2EDTA tubes by collaborating institutions according to the institutions' own protocols. Collaborator samples were shipped for TCRbeta analysis as frozen whole blood, isolated PBMCs, or DNA extracted from either sample type. This clonotype was sampled from a human donor in a cohort sampled during active COVID-19. The rearranged segments are TRBV19 and TRBJ2-2; 13 central nucleotides agree with TRBD2. The sequenced material came from peripheral blood. The sequenced DNA is TGTGCCAGTATGGCACTAGCGGGAGGGCCCGACACCGGGGAGCTGTTTTTT. This translates into CASMALAGGPDTGELFF.